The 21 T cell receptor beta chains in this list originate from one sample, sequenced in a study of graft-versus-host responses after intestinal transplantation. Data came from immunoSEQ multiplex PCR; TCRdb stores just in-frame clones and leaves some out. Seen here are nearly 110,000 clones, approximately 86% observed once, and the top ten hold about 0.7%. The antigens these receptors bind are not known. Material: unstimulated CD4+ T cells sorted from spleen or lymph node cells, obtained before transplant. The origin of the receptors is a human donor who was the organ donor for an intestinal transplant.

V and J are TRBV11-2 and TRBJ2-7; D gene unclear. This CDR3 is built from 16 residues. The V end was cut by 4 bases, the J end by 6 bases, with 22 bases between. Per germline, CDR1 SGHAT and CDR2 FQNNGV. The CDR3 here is CASSYTAGTSISEQYF. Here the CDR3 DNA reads TGTGCCAGCAGCTACACCGCCGGCACGAGTATAAGCGAGCAGTACTTC.

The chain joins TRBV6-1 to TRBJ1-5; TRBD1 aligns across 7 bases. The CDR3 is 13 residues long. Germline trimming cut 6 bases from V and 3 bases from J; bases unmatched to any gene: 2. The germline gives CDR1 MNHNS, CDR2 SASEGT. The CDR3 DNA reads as TGTGCCAGCAGAACAGGGGACAATCAGCCCCAGCATTTT. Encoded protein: CASRTGDNQPQHF.

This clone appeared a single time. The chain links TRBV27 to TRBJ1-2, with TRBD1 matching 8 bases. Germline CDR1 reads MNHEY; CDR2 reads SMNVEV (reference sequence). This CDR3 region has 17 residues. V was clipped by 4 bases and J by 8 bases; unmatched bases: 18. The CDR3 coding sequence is TGTGCCAGCAGTTCGTACTTGAGACAGGGGCTTGTGAGGGGCTACACCTTC. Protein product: CASSSYLRQGLVRGYTF.

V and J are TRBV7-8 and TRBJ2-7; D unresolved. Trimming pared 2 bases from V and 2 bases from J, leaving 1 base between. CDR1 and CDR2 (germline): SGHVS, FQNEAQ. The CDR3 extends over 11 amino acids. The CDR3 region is CASSLTYEQYF. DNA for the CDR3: TGTGCCAGCAGCTTAACCTACGAGCAGTACTTC.

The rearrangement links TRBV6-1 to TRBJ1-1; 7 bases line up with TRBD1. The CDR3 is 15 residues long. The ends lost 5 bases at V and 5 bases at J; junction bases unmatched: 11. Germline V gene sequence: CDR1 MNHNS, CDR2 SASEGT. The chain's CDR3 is CASSITQGLGTEAFF. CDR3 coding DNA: TGTGCCAGCAGTATAACACAGGGGTTGGGGACTGAAGCTTTCTTT.

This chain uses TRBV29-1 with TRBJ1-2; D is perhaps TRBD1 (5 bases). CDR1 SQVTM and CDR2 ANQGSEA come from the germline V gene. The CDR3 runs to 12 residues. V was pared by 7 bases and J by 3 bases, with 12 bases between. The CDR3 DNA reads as TGCAGCGCCCGGGGGAGTGACTATGGCTACACCTTC. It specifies CSARGSDYGYTF.

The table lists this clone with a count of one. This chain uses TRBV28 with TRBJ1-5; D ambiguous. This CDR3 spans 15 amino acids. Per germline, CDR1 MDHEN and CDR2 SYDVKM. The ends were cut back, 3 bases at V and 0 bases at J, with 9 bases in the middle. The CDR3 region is CASSFSAHSNQPQHF. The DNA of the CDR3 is TGTGCCAGCAGTTTTTCAGCCCATAGCAATCAGCCCCAGCATTTT.

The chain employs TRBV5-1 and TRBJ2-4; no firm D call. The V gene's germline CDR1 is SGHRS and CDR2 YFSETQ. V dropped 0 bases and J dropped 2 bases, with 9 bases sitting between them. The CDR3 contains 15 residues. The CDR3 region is CASSLEGFPKNIQYF. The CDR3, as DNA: TGCGCCAGCAGCTTGGAAGGGTTTCCCAAAAACATTCAGTACTTC.

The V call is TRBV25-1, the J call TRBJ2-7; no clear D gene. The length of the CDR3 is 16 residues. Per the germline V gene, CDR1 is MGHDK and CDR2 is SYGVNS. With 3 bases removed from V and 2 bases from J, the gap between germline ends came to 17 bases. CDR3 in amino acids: CASSDLTAEGPYEQYF. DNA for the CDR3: TGTGCCAGCAGTGATCTAACGGCGGAAGGCCCCTACGAGCAGTACTTC.

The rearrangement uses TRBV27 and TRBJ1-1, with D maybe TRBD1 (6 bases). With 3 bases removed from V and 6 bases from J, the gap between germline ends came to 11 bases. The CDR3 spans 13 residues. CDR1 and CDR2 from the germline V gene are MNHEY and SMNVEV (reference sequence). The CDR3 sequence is CASSFAGAPEAFF. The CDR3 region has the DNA TGTGCCAGCAGTTTTGCGGGGGCCCCTGAAGCTTTCTTT.

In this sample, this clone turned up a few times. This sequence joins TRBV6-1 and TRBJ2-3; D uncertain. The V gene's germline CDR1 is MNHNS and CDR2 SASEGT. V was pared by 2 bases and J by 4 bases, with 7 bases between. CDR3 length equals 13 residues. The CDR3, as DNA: TGTGCCAGCAGTGAAATACGGGCAGATACGCAGTATTTT. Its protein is CASSEIRADTQYF.

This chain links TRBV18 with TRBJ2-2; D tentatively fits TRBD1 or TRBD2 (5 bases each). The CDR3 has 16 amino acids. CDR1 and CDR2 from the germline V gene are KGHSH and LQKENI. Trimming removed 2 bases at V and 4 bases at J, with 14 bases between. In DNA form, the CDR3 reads TGTGCCAGCTCACCAGTGGGGACGGGGACCACCGGGGAGCTGTTTTTT. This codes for CASSPVGTGTTGELFF.

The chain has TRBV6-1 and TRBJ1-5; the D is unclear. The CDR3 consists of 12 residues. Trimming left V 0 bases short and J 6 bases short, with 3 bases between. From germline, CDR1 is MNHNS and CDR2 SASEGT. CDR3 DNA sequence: TGTGCCAGCAGTGAAGCGGGTCAGCCCCAGCATTTT. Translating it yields CASSEAGQPQHF.

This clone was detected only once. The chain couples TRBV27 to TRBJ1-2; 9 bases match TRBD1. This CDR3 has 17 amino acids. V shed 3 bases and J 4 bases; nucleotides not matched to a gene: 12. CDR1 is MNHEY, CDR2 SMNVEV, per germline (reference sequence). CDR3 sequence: CASSFSTGQGLSYGYTF. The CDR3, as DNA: TGTGCCAGCAGTTTCTCTACTGGACAGGGGTTGTCCTATGGCTACACCTTC.

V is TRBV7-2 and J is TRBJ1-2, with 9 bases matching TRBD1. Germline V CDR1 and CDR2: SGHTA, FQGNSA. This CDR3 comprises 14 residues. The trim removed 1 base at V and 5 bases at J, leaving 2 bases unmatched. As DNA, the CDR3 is TGTGCCAGCAGCTTAGACGGGACAGGGTATGGCTACACCTTC. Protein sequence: CASSLDGTGYGYTF. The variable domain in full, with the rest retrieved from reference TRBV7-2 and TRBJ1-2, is GAGVSQSPSNKVTEKGKDVELRCDPISGHTALYWYRQSLGQGLEFLIYFQGNSAPDKSGLPSDRFSAERTGGSVSTLTIQRTQQEDSAVYLCASSLDGTGYGYTFGSGTRLTVV.

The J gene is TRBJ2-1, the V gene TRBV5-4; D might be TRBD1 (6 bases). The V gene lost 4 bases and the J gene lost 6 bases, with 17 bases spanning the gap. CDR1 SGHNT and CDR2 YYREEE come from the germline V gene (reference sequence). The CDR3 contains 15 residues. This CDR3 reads CASSPNTGQVNEQFF. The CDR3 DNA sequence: TGTGCCAGCAGCCCAAACACGGGACAAGTCAATGAGCAGTTCTTC.

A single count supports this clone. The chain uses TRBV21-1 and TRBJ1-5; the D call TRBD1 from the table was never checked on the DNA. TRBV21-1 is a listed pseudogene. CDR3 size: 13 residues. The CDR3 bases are TGTGCCAGCAGCAAGGACAGTAATCAGCCCCAGCATTTT. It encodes CASSKDSNQPQHF.

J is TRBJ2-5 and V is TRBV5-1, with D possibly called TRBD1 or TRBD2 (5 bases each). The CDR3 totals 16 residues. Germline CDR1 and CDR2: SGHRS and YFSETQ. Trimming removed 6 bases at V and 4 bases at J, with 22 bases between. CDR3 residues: CASTHWGAKGRETQYF. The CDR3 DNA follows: TGCGCCAGCACCCACTGGGGAGCCAAGGGGCGAGAGACCCAGTACTTC.

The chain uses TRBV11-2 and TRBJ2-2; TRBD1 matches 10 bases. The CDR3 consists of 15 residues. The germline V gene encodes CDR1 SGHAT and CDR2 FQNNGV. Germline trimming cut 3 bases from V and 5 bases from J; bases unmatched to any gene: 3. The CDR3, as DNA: TGTGCCAGCAGCTTCGACAGGGGGCGAACCGGGGAGCTGTTTTTT. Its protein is CASSFDRGRTGELFF.

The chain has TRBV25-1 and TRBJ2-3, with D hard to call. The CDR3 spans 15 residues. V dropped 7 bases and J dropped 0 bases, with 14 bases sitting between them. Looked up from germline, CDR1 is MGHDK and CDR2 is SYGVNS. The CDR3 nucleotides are TGTGCCAGCATCCCGGGTCTGCTTAGCACAGATACGCAGTATTTT. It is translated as CASIPGLLSTDTQYF. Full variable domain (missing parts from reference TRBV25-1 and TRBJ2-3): EADIYQTPRYLVIGTGKKITLECSQTMGHDKMYWYQQDPGMELHLIHYSYGVNSTEKGDLSSESTVSRIRTEHFPLTLESARPSHTSQYLCASIPGLLSTDTQYFGPGTRLTVL.

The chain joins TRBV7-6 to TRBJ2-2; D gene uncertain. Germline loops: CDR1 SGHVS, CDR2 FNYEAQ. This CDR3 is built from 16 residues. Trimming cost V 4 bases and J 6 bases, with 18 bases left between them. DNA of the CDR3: TGTGCCAGCAGCTCAACCCAGACTTCTTACTCCGGGGAGCTGTTTTTT. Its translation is CASSSTQTSYSGELFF.